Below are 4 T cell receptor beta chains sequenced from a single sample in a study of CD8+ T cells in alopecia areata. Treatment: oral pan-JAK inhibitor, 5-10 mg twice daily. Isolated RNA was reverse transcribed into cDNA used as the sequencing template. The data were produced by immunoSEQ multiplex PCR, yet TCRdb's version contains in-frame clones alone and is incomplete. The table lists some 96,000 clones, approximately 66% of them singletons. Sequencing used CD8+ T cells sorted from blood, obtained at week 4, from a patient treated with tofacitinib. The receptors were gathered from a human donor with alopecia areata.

The CDR3 sequence is CAISESLGNSYEQYF. CDR3 coding DNA: TGTGCCATCAGTGAGTCGCTCGGGAATAGTTACGAGCAGTACTTC. The V call is TRBV10-3, the J call TRBJ2-7; TRBD2 is a possible D gene (5 bases). Germline CDR1 and CDR2: ENHRY and SYGVKD. CDR3 size: 15 residues. Trimming removed 0 bases from V and 4 bases from J, with 13 bases in between.

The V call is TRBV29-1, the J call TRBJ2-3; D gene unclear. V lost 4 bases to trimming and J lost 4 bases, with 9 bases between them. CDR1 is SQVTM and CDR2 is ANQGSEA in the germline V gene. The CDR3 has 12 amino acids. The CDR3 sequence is CSVVPGPDTQYF. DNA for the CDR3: TGCAGCGTTGTACCCGGCCCAGATACGCAGTATTTT.

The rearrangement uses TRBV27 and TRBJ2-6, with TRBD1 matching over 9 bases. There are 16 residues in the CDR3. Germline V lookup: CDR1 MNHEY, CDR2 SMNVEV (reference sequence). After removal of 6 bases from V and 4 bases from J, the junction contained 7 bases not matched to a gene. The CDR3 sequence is CASSLTGGRGANVLTF. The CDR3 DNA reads TGTGCCAGCAGCCTTACAGGGGGCCGAGGGGCCAACGTCCTGACTTTC.

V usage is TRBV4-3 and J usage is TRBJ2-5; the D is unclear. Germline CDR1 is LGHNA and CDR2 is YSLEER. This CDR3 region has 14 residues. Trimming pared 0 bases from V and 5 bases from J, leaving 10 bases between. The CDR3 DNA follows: TGCGCCAGCAGCCAAGAGATAGGTTTGGAGACCCAGTACTTC. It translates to CASSQEIGLETQYF.